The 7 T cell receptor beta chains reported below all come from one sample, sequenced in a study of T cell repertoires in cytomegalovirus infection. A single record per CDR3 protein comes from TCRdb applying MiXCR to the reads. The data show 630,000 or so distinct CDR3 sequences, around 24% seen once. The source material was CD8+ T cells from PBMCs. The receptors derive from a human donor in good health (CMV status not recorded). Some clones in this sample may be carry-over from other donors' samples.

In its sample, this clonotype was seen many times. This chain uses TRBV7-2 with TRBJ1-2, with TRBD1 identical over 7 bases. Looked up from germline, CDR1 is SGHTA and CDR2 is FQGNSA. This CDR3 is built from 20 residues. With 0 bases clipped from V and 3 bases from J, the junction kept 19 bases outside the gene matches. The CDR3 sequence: CASSLARLESGGPSDYGYTF. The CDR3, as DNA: TGTGCCAGCAGCTTAGCGCGTTTAGAGTCAGGGGGGCCAAGTGACTATGGCTACACCTTC.

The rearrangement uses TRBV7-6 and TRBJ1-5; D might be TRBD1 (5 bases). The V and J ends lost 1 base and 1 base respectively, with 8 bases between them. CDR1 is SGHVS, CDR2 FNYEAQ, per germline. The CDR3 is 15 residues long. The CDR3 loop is CASSLDGGSNQPQHF. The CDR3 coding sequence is TGTGCCAGCAGCTTAGACGGGGGGAGCAATCAGCCCCAGCATTTT.

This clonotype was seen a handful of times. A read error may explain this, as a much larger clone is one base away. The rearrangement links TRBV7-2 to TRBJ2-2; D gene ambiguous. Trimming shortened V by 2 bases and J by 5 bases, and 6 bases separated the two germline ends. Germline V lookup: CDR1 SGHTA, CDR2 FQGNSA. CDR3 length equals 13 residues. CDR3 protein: CASSLWKTGELFF. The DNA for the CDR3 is TGTGCCAGCAGCTTATGGAAAACCGGGGAGCTGTTTTTT.

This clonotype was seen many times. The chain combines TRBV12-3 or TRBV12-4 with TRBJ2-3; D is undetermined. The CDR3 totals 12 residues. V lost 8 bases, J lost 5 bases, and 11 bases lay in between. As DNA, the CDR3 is TGTGCCAGCTTAAGGGTGGGAGATACGCAGTATTTT. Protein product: CASLRVGDTQYF.

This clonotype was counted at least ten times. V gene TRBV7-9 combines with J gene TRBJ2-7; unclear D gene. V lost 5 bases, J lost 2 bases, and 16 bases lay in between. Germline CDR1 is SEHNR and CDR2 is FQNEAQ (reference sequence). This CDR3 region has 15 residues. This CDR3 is CASSGIRKPPYEQYV. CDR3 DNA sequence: TGTGCCAGCAGCGGCATTCGAAAGCCTCCCTACGAGCAGTACGTC.

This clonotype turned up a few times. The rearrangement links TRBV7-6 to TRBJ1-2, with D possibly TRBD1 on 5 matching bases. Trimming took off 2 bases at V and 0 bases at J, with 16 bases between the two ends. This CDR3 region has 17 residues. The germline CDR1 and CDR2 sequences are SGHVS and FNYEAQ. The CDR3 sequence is CASSLSPGTFANYGYTF. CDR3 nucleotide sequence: TGTGCCAGCAGCTTAAGCCCCGGGACGTTCGCTAACTATGGCTACACCTTC.

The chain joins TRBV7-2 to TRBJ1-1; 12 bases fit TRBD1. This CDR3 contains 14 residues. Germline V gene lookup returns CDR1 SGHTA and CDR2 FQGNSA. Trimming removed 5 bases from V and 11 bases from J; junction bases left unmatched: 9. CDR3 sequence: CASSLRDRGQRAFF. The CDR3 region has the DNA TGTGCCAGCAGCCTCAGGGACAGGGGGCAACGGGCTTTCTTT. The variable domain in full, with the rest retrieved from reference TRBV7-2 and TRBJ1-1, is GAGVSQSPSNKVTEKGKDVELRCDPISGHTALYWYRQSLGQGLEFLIYFQGNSAPDKSGLPSDRFSAERTGGSVSTLTIQRTQQEDSAVYLCASSLRDRGQRAFFGQGTRLTVV.